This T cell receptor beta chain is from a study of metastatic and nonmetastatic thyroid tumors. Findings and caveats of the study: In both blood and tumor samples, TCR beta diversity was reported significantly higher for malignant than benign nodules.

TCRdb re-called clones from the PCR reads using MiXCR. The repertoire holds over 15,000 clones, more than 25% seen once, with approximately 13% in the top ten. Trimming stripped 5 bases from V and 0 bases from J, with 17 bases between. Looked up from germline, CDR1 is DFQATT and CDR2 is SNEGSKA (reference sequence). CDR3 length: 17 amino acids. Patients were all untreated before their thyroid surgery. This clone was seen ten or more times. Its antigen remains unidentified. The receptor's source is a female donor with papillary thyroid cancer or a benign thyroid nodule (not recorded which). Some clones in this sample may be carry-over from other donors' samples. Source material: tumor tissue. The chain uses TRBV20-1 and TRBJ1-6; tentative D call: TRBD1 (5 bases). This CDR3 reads CSAQGGGISSYNSPLHF. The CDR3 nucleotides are TGCAGTGCTCAGGGAGGCGGAATAAGCTCCTATAATTCACCCCTCCACTTT.